The entry that follows covers one T cell receptor beta chain sequence. Its antigen is unidentified. The ends were cut back, 5 bases at V and 6 bases at J, with 17 bases in the middle. CDR1 MDHEN and CDR2 SYDVKM come from the germline V gene. This CDR3 contains 14 residues. Original processing methods: Variation in CDR3 across clinicopathological groups served as the basis for constructing a distant-metastasis classifier in papillary thyroid cancer. TCRdb reprocessed the PCR reads via MiXCR. The V and J calls come from TCRdb's annotation, not from the publication. This table has about 52,000 clones, under 20% appearing once. These data originate in a study of metastatic and nonmetastatic thyroid tumors. Study context: Blood and tumor or nodule tissue repertoires from malignant and benign thyroid patients were compared.

No treatment had been given to any patient before thyroid surgery. Points from the study as a whole: Across blood and tumor, TCR beta diversity in malignant thyroid tumors was reportedly significantly higher than in benign nodules.

This TCR came from a female donor with papillary thyroid cancer or a benign thyroid nodule (not recorded which). Some clones in this sample may be carry-over from other donors' samples. The source material was blood. The chain recombines TRBV28 with TRBJ2-7, with D perhaps TRBD1 (5 bases). CDR3 protein: CASSMNRCLREQYF. CDR3 in DNA: TGTGCCAGCAGTATGAACAGGTGCCTTCGCGAGCAGTACTTC. The full variable domain, in which reference TRBV28 and TRBJ2-7 provide the parts outside the CDR3, is DVKVTQSSRYLVKRTGEKVFLECVQDMDHENMFWYRQDPGLGLRLIYFSYDVKMKEKGDIPEGYSVSREKKERFSLILESASTNQTSMYLCASSMNRCLREQYFGPGTRLTVT.